The T cell receptor (beta chain) under discussion was sequenced for a study of blood T cells in healthy people across ages. The CDR3 covers 14 residues. V was shortened by 5 bases and J by 6 bases, with 14 bases between the two germline ends. CDR1 is MNHNY, CDR2 SVGAGI, per germline (reference sequence). A sample-barcoded 5' primer and a J-beta primer mix were used in a second PCR of roughly 6 to 11 cycles. TCRdb itself ran the 5' RACE reads through MiXCR, one entry per CDR3 protein. The sample records about 1 million distinct CDR3 sequences, 40% to 50% being singletons. Sequencing input: blood. This rearrangement joins TRBV6-6 to TRBJ2-4, with D perhaps matching TRBD1 (6 bases). This sequence was found in a woman in her fifties or sixties in good health. The CDR3 loop reads CASSPRTVGNIQYF. DNA for the CDR3: TGTGCCAGCAGTCCCAGGACAGTGGGAAACATTCAGTACTTC.